A selection of T cell receptor beta chains follows, all from one sample in a study of blood T cell repertoires in COVID-19. TCRdb's table, derived via immunoSEQ multiplex PCR, lists solely in-frame clones and lacks some. The repertoire holds roughly 190,000 clones, with about four fifths as singletons. Sequences were obtained from peripheral blood. These receptors were taken from a man between 60 and 70 years old with acute or convalescent COVID-19. Both conserved end residues are part of each CDR3. D genes are given only for firm matches. The listing skips clone size in some rows; elsewhere it reads once, few, many or a size class.

d_gene	j_gene	abundance	len	v_gene	CDR3aa	CDR3nt
TRBD1	TRBJ1-5	NA	16	TRBV10-3	CAISDRGDNSNQPQHF	TGTGCCATCAGTGACAGGGGGGACAACTCCAATCAGCCCCAGCATTTT
TRBD1	TRBJ1-2	NA	14	TRBV19	CASSIGTGLEGYTF	TGTGCCAGTAGTATAGGGACAGGGTTGGAGGGCTACACCTTC
TRBD2	TRBJ2-1	NA	16	TRBV3-1/TRBV3-2	CASSALLAGGNNEQFF	TGTGCCAGCAGCGCCCTACTAGCGGGGGGGAATAATGAGCAGTTCTTC
TRBD2	TRBJ2-6	NA	17	TRBV5-1	CASSSRLAGPGANVLTF	TGCGCCAGCAGTTCCCGACTAGCGGGGCCTGGGGCCAACGTCCTGACTTTC
NA	TRBJ1-2	NA	12	TRBV19	CAGYGERNGYTF	TGTGCCGGCTACGGGGAAAGGAACGGCTACACCTTC
NA	TRBJ2-1	NA	17	TRBV2	CASRYYRDFASQNEQFF	TGTGCCAGCAGATATTATAGGGACTTCGCGAGTCAAAATGAGCAGTTCTTC
NA	TRBJ1-2	once	15	TRBV9	CASSVDNGVGYGYTF	TGTGCCAGCAGCGTTGATAACGGGGTCGGTTATGGCTACACCTTC
NA	TRBJ2-1	NA	18	TRBV11-2	CASSLASRRILVYNEQFF	TGTGCCAGCAGTTTAGCCAGCCGACGGATCCTAGTTTACAATGAGCAGTTCTTC
TRBD1	TRBJ1-5	once	14	TRBV18	CASSPGQGEQPQHF	TGTGCCAGCTCACCGGGACAGGGGGAACAGCCCCAGCATTTT
TRBD2	TRBJ2-7	NA	15	TRBV5-1	CASRKGTTVTYEQYF	TGCGCCAGCAGAAAGGGGACTACCGTAACCTACGAGCAGTACTTC
NA	TRBJ1-1	NA	14	TRBV7-3	CASSLSSLGTEAFF	TGTGCCAGCAGCTTATCGTCACTTGGCACTGAAGCTTTCTTT
NA	TRBJ1-3	few	17	TRBV23-1	CASSQLCSTSSGNTIYF	TGCGCCAGCAGTCAATTGTGCAGTACTAGCTCTGGAAACACCATATATTTT
TRBD1	TRBJ2-2	NA	15	TRBV24-1	CATSDLQGAPGELFF	TGTGCCACCAGTGACTTACAGGGGGCCCCCGGGGAGCTGTTTTTT
TRBD1	TRBJ1-4	NA	14	TRBV5-1	CASSGTETNEKLFF	TGCGCCAGCAGCGGGACAGAAACTAATGAAAAACTGTTTTTT
NA	TRBJ2-7	NA	11	TRBV27	CASSLHHSLYF	TGTGCCAGCAGTTTACACCACTCCCTGTACTTC
TRBD1	TRBJ1-6	few	16	TRBV4-1	CASSQLTGDGYSPLHF	TGCGCCAGCAGCCAACTGACAGGGGACGGCTATTCACCCCTCCACTTT
NA	TRBJ2-7	NA	13	TRBV24-1	CATSGGSEREQYF	TGTGCCACCAGTGGGGGTAGCGAAAGGGAGCAGTACTTC
NA	TRBJ1-1	NA	14	TRBV9	CASSATPESAEAFF	TGTGCCAGCAGCGCTACCCCAGAGAGCGCTGAAGCTTTCTTT
NA	TRBJ2-2	NA	16	TRBV28	CASNRLTFTNTGELFF	TGTGCCAGCAATCGACTCACCTTCACGAACACCGGGGAGCTGTTTTTT
NA	TRBJ1-2	NA	13	TRBV4-3	CASSQDLRVGYTF	TGCGCCAGCAGCCAAGATCTCCGAGTTGGCTACACCTTC
NA	TRBJ1-3	NA	16	TRBV21-1	CASSKAQRFSGNTIYF	TGTGCCAGCAGCAAAGCACAGCGGTTCTCTGGAAACACCATATATTTT
TRBD1	TRBJ1-1	NA	13	TRBV7-3	CASSETGGTEAFF	TGTGCCAGCAGCGAGACAGGGGGGACTGAAGCTTTCTTT
TRBD1	TRBJ1-1	NA	15	TRBV6-5	CASSQQGPRHTEAFF	TGTGCCAGCAGCCAACAGGGGCCGCGGCACACTGAAGCTTTCTTT
NA	TRBJ2-7	NA	11	TRBV12-3/TRBV12-4	CASSAGREQYF	TGTGCCAGCAGTGCAGGGCGCGAGCAGTACTTC
TRBD1	TRBJ1-2	NA	14	TRBV19	CASSEGQVRFGYTF	TGTGCCAGTAGCGAAGGACAGGTCCGTTTTGGCTACACCTTC
NA	TRBJ1-3	NA	16	TRBV7-2	CASSLVTGHVGNTIYF	TGTGCCAGCAGCTTAGTGACGGGACATGTTGGAAACACCATATATTTT
TRBD2	TRBJ2-1	NA	15	TRBV10-1	CASSHASGVYNEQFF	TGCGCCAGCAGCCACGCTAGCGGGGTCTACAATGAGCAGTTCTTC
NA	TRBJ1-2	once	11	TRBV28	CATDQGYGYTF	TGTGCCACCGATCAGGGCTATGGCTACACCTTC
NA	TRBJ1-1	few	13	TRBV3-1/TRBV3-2	CASSQTGNTEAFF	TGTGCCAGCAGCCAAACAGGGAACACTGAAGCTTTCTTT
NA	TRBJ1-5	NA	14	TRBV2	CASSAERNNQPQHF	TGTGCCAGCAGTGCGGAGAGGAATAATCAGCCCCAGCATTTT
TRBD1	TRBJ1-1	NA	14	TRBV4-1	CASSQKGQGTEAFF	TGCGCCAGCAGCCAAAAGGGACAGGGCACCGAAGCTTTCTTT
NA	TRBJ1-1	NA	17	TRBV6-1	CASSGIEPGHYFPEAFF	TGTGCCAGCAGTGGAATCGAACCGGGACACTACTTTCCTGAAGCTTTCTTT
NA	TRBJ2-7	NA	14	TRBV13	CASSPPEARYEQYF	TGTGCCAGCAGCCCCCCTGAGGCGAGGTACGAGCAGTACTTC